What follows are 12 T cell receptor beta chains derived from one specimen sequenced in a study of cytomegalovirus exposure and HLA in healthy donors. The PCR made use of 60 Vbeta and 13 Jbeta primers. Only in-frame clones appear in the TCRdb table, and some are missing; sequencing was by immunoSEQ multiplex PCR. The repertoire includes about 170,000 clones, about 85% of them detected once, and under 6% sits in the top ten. The sequencing input was PBMCs. Receptors originate from a woman aged 45-65 years in good health and CMV-seropositive.

There are a few counts of this clone. The rearrangement joins TRBV7-8 to TRBJ1-1, with TRBD1 identical over 9 bases. Trimming took 3 bases from V and 5 from J; bases not matched to a gene: 1. The germline V gene encodes CDR1 SGHVS and CDR2 FQNEAQ. CDR3 size: 13 residues. This CDR3 reads CASSLTGGTEAFF. The DNA of the CDR3 is TGTGCCAGCAGCTTGACAGGGGGGACTGAAGCTTTCTTT.

The chain employs TRBV27 and TRBJ2-7; a possible D gene is TRBD2 (7 bases). V lost 0 bases and J 6 bases, leaving 18 bases between the germline ends. This CDR3 is built from 16 residues. In germline, CDR1 is MNHEY, CDR2 SMNVEV (reference sequence). The CDR3 nucleotides are TGTGCCAGCAGTTTATCCCCATCGGGGGGAGGGGGCGAGCAGTACTTC. This codes for CASSLSPSGGGGEQYF.

The CDR3 DNA reads as TGTGCCAGCAGGTTGACAGGGGCTAACTATGGCTACACCTTC. The encoded protein is CASRLTGANYGYTF. The V and J genes are TRBV5-8 and TRBJ1-2; 8 nucleotides match TRBD1. Losses at the gene ends were 5 bases for V and 0 bases for J; bases not matched to a gene: 3. This CDR3 region has 14 residues. CDR1 is SGHTS and CDR2 is YDEGEE in the germline V gene.

The chain couples TRBV6-5 to TRBJ1-3, with D possibly being TRBD1 (5 bases). Trimming left V 10 bases short and J 0 bases short, with 10 bases between. This CDR3 has 13 residues. CDR1 MNHEY and CDR2 SVGAGI come from the germline V gene. For the CDR3, the DNA is TGTGCCACGCGGGGGAACTCTGGAAACACCATATATTTT. Amino acid sequence: CATRGNSGNTIYF.

The chain joins TRBV7-3 to TRBJ2-3, with D unclear. The V gene's germline CDR1 is SGHTA and CDR2 FQGTGA. The CDR3 runs to 15 residues. Trimming removed 4 bases at V and 0 bases at J, with 11 bases between. Here the CDR3 DNA reads TGTGCCAGCAGCTCCTCGACTCTTAGCACAGATACGCAGTATTTT. Translating gives CASSSSTLSTDTQYF.

The J gene is TRBJ2-1, the V gene TRBV28, with TRBD2 matching over 12 bases. The junction had 5 bases not matched to a gene; V was cut back by 5 bases and J by 3 bases. There are 16 residues in the CDR3. Germline-derived CDR1 and CDR2 are MDHEN and SYDVKM. CDR3 nucleotide sequence: TGTGCCAGCAGTGAGACTAGCGGGAGCCGCTACAATGAGCAGTTCTTC. As protein: CASSETSGSRYNEQFF. Variable domain in full (rest from reference TRBV28 and TRBJ2-1): DVKVTQSSRYLVKRTGEKVFLECVQDMDHENMFWYRQDPGLGLRLIYFSYDVKMKEKGDIPEGYSVSREKKERFSLILESASTNQTSMYLCASSETSGSRYNEQFFGPGTRLTVL.

V is TRBV7-2 and J is TRBJ2-7; D might be TRBD2 (6 bases). CDR1 is SGHTA and CDR2 is FQGNSA in the germline V gene. This CDR3 contains 15 residues. Trimming left V 3 bases short and J 1 base short, with 13 bases between. The CDR3 is CASSFGGGASYEQYF. The DNA of the CDR3 is TGTGCCAGCAGCTTTGGTGGCGGGGCTTCCTACGAGCAGTACTTC.

The V and J genes are TRBV11-1 and TRBJ1-2; 7 bases align to TRBD1. V shed 5 bases and J 5 bases; nucleotides not matched to a gene: 8. Germline V gene sequence: CDR1 SGHAT, CDR2 FQDESV (reference sequence). The CDR3 length is 14 residues. The CDR3 here is CASSQTGQVYGYTF. The CDR3 region has the DNA TGTGCCAGCAGCCAAACAGGACAGGTATATGGCTACACCTTC.

The gene calls are TRBV7-8 and TRBJ2-5; the D gene is possibly TRBD1 (6 bases). The CDR3 runs 14 residues. Looked up from germline, CDR1 is SGHVS and CDR2 is FQNEAQ. V shed 1 base and J shed 6 bases, with 12 bases lying between them. In DNA, the CDR3 is TGTGCCAGCAGCTTAGGGGGGCTGGCGCAGACCCAGTACTTC. Its protein product is CASSLGGLAQTQYF.

J is TRBJ1-2 and V is TRBV5-8; D remains unclear. CDR1 and CDR2 (germline): SGHTS, YDEGEE. V lost 4 bases and J 3 bases, leaving 7 bases between the germline ends. The CDR3 has 12 residues. The CDR3 nucleotides read TGTGCCAGCAGCCTTCCGGACTATGGCTACACCTTC. Translating it yields CASSLPDYGYTF.

CDR3 in amino acids: CASTTLRDRNYGYTF. As DNA, the CDR3 is TGTGCCAGCACCACCCTGCGGGACAGGAACTATGGCTACACCTTC. This rearrangement joins TRBV27 to TRBJ1-2; 8 nucleotides agree with TRBD1. The CDR3 extends over 15 amino acids. Germline-derived CDR1 and CDR2 are MNHEY and SMNVEV (reference sequence). J was trimmed by 2 bases and V by 7 bases; bases with no gene match: 9.

V and J are TRBV29-1 and TRBJ2-7; D is unresolved. Trimming left V 4 bases short and J 4 bases short, with 8 bases between. CDR1 and CDR2 (germline): SQVTM, ANQGSEA. CDR3 length: 11 residues. The CDR3 DNA sequence: TGCAGCGTTGTAGTCGGGTACGAGCAGTACTTC. It encodes CSVVVGYEQYF.